Sequencing of this T cell receptor (beta chain) was carried out in a study of regulatory T cells in long-lasting Graves disease. Construction of TCR beta libraries relied on iRepertoire HTBI primers and on Arm-PCR targeting CDR3 regions. MiXCR, run by TCRdb on the multiplex PCR reads, gives a single entry per CDR3 protein. The table includes roughly 400,000 distinct CDR3 sequences, roughly a fifth detected once. This clonotype was observed at least ten times. CDR1 is MNHEY and CDR2 is SMNVEV in the germline V gene (reference sequence). Deletions cut 3 bases from V and 8 bases from J, with 16 bases between. This CDR3 has 14 amino acids. The time point was: persistent/refractory GD, antithyroid drugs over 5 years with positive TRAb. Scientists built the TCR library using RNA that was extracted from PBMCs. As collected, the peripheral blood samples measured 7 to 9.5 milliliters each and went into EDTA tubes.

The sample was peripheral blood mononuclear cells (PBMCs), taken when the disease was refractory, from a patient treated with antithyroid drugs. The TCR comes from a female donor with Graves disease. The gene calls are TRBV27 and TRBJ1-2, with no clear D. The CDR3 loop reads CASSFEVPPRGYTF. The CDR3 region has the DNA TGTGCCAGCAGTTTTGAGGTCCCACCCCGGGGCTACACCTTC.